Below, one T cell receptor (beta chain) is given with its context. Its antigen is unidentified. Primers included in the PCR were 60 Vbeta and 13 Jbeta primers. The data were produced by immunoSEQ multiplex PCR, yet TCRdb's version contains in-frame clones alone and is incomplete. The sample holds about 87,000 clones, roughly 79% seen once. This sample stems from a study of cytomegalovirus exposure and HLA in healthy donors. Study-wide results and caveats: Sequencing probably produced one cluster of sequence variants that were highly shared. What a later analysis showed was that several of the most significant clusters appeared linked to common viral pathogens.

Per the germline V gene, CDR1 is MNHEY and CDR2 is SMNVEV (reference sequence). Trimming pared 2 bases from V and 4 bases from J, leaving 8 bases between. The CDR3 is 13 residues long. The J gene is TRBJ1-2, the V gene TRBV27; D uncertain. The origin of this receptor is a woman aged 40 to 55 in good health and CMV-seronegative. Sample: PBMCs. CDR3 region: CASSLTAGYGYTF. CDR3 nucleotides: TGTGCCAGCAGTTTAACAGCGGGCTATGGCTACACCTTC.